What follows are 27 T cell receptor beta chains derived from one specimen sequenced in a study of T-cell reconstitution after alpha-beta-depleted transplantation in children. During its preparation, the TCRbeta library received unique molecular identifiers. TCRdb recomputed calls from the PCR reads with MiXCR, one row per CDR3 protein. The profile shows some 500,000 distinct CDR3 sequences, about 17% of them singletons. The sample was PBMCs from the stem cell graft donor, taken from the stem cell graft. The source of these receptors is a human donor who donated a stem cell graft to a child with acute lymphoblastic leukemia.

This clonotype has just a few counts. In DNA, the CDR3 is TGCGCCAGCAGCTTTAAAGGGGGGCTAGCGTCTAGCTCCTACAATGAGCAGTTCTTC. Residues: CASSFKGGLASSSYNEQFF. The gene calls are TRBV5-1 and TRBJ2-1; D is possibly TRBD1 or TRBD2 (6 bases each). The V end lost 2 bases, the J end lost 0 bases, and 21 bases lay between the germline ends. This CDR3 is 19 amino acids long. Germline V gene lookup returns CDR1 SGHRS and CDR2 YFSETQ.

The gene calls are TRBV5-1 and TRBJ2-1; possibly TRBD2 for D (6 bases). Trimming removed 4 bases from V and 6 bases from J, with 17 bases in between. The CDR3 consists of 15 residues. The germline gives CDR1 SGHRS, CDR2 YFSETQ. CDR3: CASSLLPRERNEQFF. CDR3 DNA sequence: TGCGCCAGCAGCCTGTTACCTCGGGAGCGCAATGAGCAGTTCTTC.

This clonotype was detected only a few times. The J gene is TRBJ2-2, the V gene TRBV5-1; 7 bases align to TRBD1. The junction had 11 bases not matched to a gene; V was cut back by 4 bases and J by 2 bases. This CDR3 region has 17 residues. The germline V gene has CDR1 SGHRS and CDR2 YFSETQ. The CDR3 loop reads CASSKPTGAPNTGELFF. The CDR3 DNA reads TGCGCCAGCAGCAAACCTACAGGGGCCCCTAACACCGGGGAGCTGTTTTTT.

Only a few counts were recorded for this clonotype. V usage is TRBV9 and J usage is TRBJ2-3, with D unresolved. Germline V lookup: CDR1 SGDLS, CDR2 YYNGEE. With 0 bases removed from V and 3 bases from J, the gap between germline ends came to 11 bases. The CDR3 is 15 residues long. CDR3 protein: CASSVGLSATDTQYF. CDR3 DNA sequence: TGTGCCAGCAGCGTAGGACTTTCGGCAACAGATACGCAGTATTTT. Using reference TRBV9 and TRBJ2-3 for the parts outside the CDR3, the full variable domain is DSGVTQTPKHLITATGQRVTLRCSPRSGDLSVYWYQQSLDQGLQFLIQYYNGEERAKGNILERFSAQQFPDLHSELNLSSLELGDSALYFCASSVGLSATDTQYFGPGTRLTVL.

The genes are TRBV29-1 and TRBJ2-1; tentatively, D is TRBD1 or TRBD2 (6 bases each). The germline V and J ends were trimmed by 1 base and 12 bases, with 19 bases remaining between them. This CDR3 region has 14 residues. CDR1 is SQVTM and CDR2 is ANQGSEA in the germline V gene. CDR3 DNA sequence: TGCAGCGTTGAAGGGGGGGCCTTCGGTTTTGGGCAGTTCTTC. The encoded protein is CSVEGGAFGFGQFF.

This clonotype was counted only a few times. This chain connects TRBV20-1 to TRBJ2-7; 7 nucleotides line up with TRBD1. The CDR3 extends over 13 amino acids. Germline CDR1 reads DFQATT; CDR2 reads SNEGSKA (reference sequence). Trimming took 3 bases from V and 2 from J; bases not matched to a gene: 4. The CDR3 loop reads CSARTGFTYEQYF. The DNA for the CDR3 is TGCAGTGCTAGGACAGGGTTCACCTACGAGCAGTACTTC.

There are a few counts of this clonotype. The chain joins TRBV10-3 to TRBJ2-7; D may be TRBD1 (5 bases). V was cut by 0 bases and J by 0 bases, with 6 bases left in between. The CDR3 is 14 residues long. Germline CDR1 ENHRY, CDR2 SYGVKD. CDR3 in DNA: TGTGCCATCAGTGAGTCGACAGACTCCTACGAGCAGTACTTC. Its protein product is CAISESTDSYEQYF.

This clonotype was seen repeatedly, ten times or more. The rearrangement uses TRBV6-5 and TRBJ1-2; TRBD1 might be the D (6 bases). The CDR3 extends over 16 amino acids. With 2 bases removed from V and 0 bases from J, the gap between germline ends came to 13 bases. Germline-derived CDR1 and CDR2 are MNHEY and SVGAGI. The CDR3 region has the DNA TGTGCCAGCAGTTACGGGCCAGGGGTGTCTAACTATGGCTACACCTTC. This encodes CASSYGPGVSNYGYTF.

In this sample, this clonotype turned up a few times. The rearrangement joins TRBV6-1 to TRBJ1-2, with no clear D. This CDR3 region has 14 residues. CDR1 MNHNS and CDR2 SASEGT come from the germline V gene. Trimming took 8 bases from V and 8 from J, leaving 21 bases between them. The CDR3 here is CASDGGFVYVGYTF. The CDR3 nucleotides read TGTGCCAGCGACGGTGGTTTCGTCTATGTGGGCTACACCTTC.

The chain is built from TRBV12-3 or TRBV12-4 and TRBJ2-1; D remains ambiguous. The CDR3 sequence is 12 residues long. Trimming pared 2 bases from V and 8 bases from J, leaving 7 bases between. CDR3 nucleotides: TGTGCCAGCAGTTTATGGGATGATGAGCAGTTCTTC. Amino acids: CASSLWDDEQFF.

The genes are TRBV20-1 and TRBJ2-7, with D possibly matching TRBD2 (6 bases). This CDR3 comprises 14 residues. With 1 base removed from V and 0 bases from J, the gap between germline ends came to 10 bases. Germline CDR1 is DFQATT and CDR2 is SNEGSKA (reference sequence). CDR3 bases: TGCAGTGCTAGAGGGAGGGATTACTCCTACGAGCAGTACTTC. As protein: CSARGRDYSYEQYF.

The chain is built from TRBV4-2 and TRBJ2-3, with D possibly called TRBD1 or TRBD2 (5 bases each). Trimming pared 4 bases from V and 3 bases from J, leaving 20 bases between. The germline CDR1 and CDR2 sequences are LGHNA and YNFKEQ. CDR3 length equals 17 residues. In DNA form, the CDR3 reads TGTGCCAGCAGCCTTGGTTGGGACCCACGTGCAACAGATACGCAGTATTTT. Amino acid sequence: CASSLGWDPRATDTQYF.

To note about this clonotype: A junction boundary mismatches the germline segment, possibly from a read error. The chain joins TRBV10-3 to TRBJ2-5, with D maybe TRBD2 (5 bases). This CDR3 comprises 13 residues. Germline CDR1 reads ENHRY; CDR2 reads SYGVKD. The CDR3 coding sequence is TGTGCCATCAATGAGGGCCGAACGGGGACCCAGTACTTC. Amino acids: CAINEGRTGTQYF.

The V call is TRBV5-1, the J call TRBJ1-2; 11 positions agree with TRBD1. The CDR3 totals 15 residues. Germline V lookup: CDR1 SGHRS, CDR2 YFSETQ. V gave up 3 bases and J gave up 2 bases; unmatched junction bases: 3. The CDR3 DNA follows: TGCGCCAGCAGCTGGGGGACAGGGGGGAACTATGGCTACACCTTC. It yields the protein CASSWGTGGNYGYTF.

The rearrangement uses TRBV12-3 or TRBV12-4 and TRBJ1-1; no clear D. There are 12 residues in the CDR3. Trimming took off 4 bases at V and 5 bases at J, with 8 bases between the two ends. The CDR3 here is CASSSYGTEAFF. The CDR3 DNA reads TGTGCCAGCAGTTCTTATGGGACTGAAGCTTTCTTT.

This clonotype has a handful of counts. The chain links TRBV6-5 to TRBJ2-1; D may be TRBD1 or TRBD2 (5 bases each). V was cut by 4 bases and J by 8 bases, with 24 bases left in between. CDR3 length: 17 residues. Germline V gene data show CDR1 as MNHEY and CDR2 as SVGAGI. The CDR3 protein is CASSSLLSGPTEDEQFF. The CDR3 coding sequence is TGTGCCAGCAGTTCCCTCCTGTCGGGACCCACGGAGGATGAGCAGTTCTTC.

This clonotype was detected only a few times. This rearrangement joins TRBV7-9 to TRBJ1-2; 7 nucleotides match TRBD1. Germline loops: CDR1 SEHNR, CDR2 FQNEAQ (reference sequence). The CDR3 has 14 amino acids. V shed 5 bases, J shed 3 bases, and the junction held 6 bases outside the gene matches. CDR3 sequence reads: CASSPGGLDYGYTF. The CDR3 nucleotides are TGTGCCAGCAGCCCAGGGGGATTAGACTATGGCTACACCTTC.

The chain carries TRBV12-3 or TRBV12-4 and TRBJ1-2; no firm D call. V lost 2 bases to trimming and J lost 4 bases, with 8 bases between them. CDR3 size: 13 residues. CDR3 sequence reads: CASSLMPVYGYTF. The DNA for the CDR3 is TGTGCCAGCAGTTTAATGCCAGTCTATGGCTACACCTTC.

The DNA for the CDR3 is TGCGCCAGCAGCTTGGCGGTCACGAACACCGGGGAGCTGTTTTTT. Protein: CASSLAVTNTGELFF. This chain uses TRBV5-1 with TRBJ2-2; the D is unclear. CDR3 length equals 15 residues. The germline CDR1 and CDR2 sequences are SGHRS and YFSETQ. V gave up 0 bases and J gave up 0 bases, with 6 bases separating them. The variable domain in full, with the rest retrieved from reference TRBV5-1 and TRBJ2-2, is KAGVTQTPRYLIKTRGQQVTLSCSPISGHRSVSWYQQTPGQGLQFLFEYFSETQRNKGNFPGRFSGRQFSNSRSEMNVSTLELGDSALYLCASSLAVTNTGELFFGEGSRLTVL.

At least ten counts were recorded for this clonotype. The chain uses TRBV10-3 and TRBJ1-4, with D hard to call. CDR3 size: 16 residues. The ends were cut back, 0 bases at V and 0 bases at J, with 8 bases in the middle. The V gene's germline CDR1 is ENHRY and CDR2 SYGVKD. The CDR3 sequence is CAISESVITTNEKLFF. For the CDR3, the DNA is TGTGCCATCAGTGAGTCCGTCATTACAACTAATGAAAAACTGTTTTTT.

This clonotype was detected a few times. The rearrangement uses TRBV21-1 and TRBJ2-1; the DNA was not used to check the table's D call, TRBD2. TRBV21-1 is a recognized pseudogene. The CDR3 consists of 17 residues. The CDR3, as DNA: TGTGCCAGCAGCACCACGACTAGCGGGAGGTTCTTCAATGAGCAGTTCTTC. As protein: CASSTTTSGRFFNEQFF.

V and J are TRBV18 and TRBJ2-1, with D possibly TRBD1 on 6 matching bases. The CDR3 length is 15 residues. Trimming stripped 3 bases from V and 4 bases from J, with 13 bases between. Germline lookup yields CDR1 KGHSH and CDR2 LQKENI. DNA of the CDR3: TGTGCCAGCTCACCCGGGACACTCATTTACAATGAGCAGTTCTTC. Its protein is CASSPGTLIYNEQFF.

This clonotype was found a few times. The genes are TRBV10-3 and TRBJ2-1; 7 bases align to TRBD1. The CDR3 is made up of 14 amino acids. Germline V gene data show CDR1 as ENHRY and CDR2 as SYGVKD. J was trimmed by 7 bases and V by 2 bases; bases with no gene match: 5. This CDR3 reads CAISERGQMNEQFF. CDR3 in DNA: TGTGCCATCAGTGAGAGGGGACAGATGAATGAGCAGTTCTTC.

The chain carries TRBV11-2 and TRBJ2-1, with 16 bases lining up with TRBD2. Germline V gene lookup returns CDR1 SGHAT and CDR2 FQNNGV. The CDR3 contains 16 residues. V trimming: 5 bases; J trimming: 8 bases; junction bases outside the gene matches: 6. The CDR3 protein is CASSPGTSGRAHEQFF. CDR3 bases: TGTGCCAGCAGCCCAGGGACTAGCGGGAGGGCCCATGAGCAGTTCTTC.

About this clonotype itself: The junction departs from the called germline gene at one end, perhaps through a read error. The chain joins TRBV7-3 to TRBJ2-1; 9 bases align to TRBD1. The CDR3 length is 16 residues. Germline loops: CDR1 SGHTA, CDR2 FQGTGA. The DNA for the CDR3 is TGTGCCAGCAGCCCATCGGGACAGGGAGGGAACAATGACCAGTTCTTC. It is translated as CASSPSGQGGNNDQFF.

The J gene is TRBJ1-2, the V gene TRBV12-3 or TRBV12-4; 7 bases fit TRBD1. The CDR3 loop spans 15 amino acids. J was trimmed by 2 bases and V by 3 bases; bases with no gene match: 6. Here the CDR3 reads CASSLVQGENYGYTF. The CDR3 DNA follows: TGTGCCAGCAGTTTGGTTCAGGGGGAAAACTATGGCTACACCTTC.

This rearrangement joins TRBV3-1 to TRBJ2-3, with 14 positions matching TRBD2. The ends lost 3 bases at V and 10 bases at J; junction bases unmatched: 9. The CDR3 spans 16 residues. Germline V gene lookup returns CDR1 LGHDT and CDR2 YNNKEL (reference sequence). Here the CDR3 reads CASSHSGTSGRRAQYF. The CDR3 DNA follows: TGTGCCAGCAGCCACTCCGGGACTAGCGGGAGAAGAGCGCAGTATTTT.